This TCR beta chain derives from a study of blood T cell repertoires in COVID-19. Across the study: The study drew acute and convalescent COVID-19 samples from the United States, Italy and Spain. Sample material is recorded as cDNA or gDNA derived from T cells, B-cell-depleted T cells, or PBMCs.

The V segment lost 4 bases and the J segment 4 bases; nucleotides outside the gene matches: 7. The CDR3 covers 15 residues. Germline V gene lookup returns CDR1 WNHNN and CDR2 SYGVQD (reference sequence). The authors' processing: Cell counts per sample came from amplifying reference gene primers. Method: immunoSEQ multiplex PCR; TCRdb's copy keeps in-frame clones and lacks some. V, J and clone size are taken as reported in that table, and D and trimming were inferred from the DNA itself. The top ten clones hold 0.8% to 0.9% of a sample with 430,000 or so clones, roughly 89% of them seen once. Seattle-derived patients entered the study during active infection and were followed longitudinally.

The chain recombines TRBV10-1 with TRBJ2-3; 8 nucleotides match TRBD2. The material sequenced was peripheral blood. The receptor was derived from a man younger than 35 with COVID-19, enrolled during active disease. The CDR3 is CASSARGRFADTQYF. CDR3 in DNA: TGCGCCAGCAGTGCTCGCGGGAGGTTCGCAGATACGCAGTATTTT.